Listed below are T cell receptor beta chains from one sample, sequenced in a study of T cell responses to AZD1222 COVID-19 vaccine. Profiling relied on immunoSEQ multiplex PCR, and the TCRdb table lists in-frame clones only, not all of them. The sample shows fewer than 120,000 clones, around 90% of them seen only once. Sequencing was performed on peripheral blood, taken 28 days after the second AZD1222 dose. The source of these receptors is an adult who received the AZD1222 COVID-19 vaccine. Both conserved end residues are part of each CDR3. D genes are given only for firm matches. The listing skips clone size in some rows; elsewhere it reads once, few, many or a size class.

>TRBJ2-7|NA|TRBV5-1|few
CASSFWDGRLEQYF
TGCGCCAGCAGCTTTTGGGACGGTCGGCTCGAGCAGTACTTC
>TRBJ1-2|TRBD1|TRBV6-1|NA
CASSEGTGLPAYGYTF
TGTGCCAGCAGTGAAGGGACAGGACTCCCGGCCTATGGCTACACCTTC
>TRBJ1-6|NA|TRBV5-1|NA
CASSLVGGGNSPLHF
TGCGCCAGCAGCTTGGTGGGGGGTGGTAATTCACCCCTCCACTTT
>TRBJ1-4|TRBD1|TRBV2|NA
CASKRTGANEKLFF
TGTGCCAGCAAAAGGACAGGGGCTAATGAAAAACTGTTTTTT
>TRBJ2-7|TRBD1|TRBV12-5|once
CASGLPGQIYEQYF
TGTGCTAGTGGTTTGCCGGGACAGATATACGAGCAGTACTTC
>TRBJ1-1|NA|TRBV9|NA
CASSVAPGANTEAFF
TGTGCCAGCAGCGTAGCCCCAGGGGCCAACACTGAAGCTTTCTTT
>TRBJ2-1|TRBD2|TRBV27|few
CASSTLDGRGNEQFF
TGTGCCAGCAGTACCCTTGACGGGAGGGGGAATGAGCAGTTCTTC
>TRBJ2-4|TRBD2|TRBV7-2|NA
CASSLSGSWAKNIQYF
TGTGCCAGCAGCTTGAGCGGGAGTTGGGCCAAAAACATTCAGTACTTC
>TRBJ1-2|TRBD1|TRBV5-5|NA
CASSLAQGEGGYTF
TGTGCCAGCAGCTTGGCCCAGGGGGAAGGAGGCTACACCTTC
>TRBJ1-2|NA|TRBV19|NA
CASSVLGAWGYTF
TGTGCCAGTAGTGTTTTGGGGGCCTGGGGCTACACCTTC
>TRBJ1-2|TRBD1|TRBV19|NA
CASSTGTAYGYTF
TGTGCCAGTAGTACCGGGACAGCCTATGGCTACACCTTC
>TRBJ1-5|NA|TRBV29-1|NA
CSVADGINQPQHF
TGCAGCGTTGCGGACGGGATCAATCAGCCCCAGCATTTT
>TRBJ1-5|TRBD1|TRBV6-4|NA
CASSPQGDSNQPQHF
TGTGCCAGCAGTCCACAGGGGGACAGCAATCAGCCCCAGCATTTT
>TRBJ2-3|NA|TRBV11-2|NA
CASRNNPTTQYF
TGTGCCAGCAGAAATAACCCGACTACGCAGTATTTT
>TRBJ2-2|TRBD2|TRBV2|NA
CASSGLAGEVEINGELFF
TGTGCCAGCAGTGGACTAGCGGGAGAGGTCGAGATCAACGGGGAGCTGTTTTTT
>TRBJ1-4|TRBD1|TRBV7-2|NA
CASSTGTGYEKLFF
TGTGCCAGCAGCACCGGGACAGGGTATGAAAAACTGTTTTTT
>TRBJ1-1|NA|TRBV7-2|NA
CASSSDGPPSAFF
TGTGCCAGCAGCTCCGACGGGCCTCCTTCCGCTTTCTTT
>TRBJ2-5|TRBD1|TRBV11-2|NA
CASSPQTGGMETQYF
TGTGCCAGCAGCCCCCAGACAGGGGGCATGGAGACCCAGTACTTC
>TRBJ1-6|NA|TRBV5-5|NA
CASSLNYRESSPLHF
TGTGCCAGCAGCTTGAACTATAGGGAAAGCTCACCCCTCCACTTT
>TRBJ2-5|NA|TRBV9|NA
CASSVEGARGETQYF
TGTGCCAGCAGCGTAGAGGGGGCGCGGGGAGAGACCCAGTACTTC
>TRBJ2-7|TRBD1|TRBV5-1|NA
CASRVDRGVYEQYF
TGCGCCAGCAGGGTGGACAGGGGGGTTTACGAGCAGTACTTC
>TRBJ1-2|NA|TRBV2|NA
CASSERDYGYTF
TGTGCCAGCAGTGAAAGGGACTATGGCTACACCTTC
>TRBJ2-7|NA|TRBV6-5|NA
CASSYGRPSYEQYF
TGTGCCAGCAGTTACGGACGACCCAGCTACGAGCAGTACTTC
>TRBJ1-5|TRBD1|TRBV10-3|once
CAIRTGNQPQHF
TGTGCCATACGGACAGGGAATCAGCCCCAGCATTTT
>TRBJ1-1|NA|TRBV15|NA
CATSRDLSTEAFF
TGTGCCACCAGCAGAGATCTGTCCACTGAAGCTTTCTTT